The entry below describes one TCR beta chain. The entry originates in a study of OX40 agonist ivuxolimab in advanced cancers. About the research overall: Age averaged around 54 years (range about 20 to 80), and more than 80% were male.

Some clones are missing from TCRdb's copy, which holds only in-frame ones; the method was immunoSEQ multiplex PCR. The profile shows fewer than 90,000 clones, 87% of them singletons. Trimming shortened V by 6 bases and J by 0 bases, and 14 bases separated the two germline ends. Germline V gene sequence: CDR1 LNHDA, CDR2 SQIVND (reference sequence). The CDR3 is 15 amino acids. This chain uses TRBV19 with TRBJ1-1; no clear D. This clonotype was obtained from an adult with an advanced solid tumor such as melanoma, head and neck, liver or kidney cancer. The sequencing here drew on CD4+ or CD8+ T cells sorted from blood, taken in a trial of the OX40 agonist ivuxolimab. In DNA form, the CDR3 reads TGTGCCAGTAGGGGATACAGCAACATGAACACTGAAGCTTTCTTT. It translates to CASRGYSNMNTEAFF. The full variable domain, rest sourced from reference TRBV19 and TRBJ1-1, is DGGITQSPKYLFRKEGQNVTLSCEQNLNHDAMYWYRQDPGQGLRLIYYSQIVNDFQKGDIAEGYSVSREKKESFPLTVTSAQKNPTAFYLCASRGYSNMNTEAFFGQGTRLTVV.